Below, 9 T cell receptor beta chains from the same sample are listed, as sequenced in a study of OX40 agonist ivuxolimab in advanced cancers. Data came from immunoSEQ multiplex PCR; TCRdb stores just in-frame clones and leaves some out. The sample holds under 100,000 clones, 75% to 90% seen once. The sample here was CD4+ or CD8+ T cells sorted from blood, taken in a trial of the OX40 agonist ivuxolimab. Source of these receptors: an adult with an advanced solid tumor such as melanoma, head and neck, liver or kidney cancer.

The chain has TRBV19 and TRBJ1-2, with 10 bases lining up with TRBD1. This CDR3 comprises 18 residues. Germline CDR1 is LNHDA and CDR2 is SQIVND (reference sequence). V gave up 6 bases and J gave up 8 bases; unmatched junction bases: 21. The CDR3 spells CASSRDRGWAPHEGGYTF. In DNA form, the CDR3 reads TGTGCCAGTAGCCGGGACAGGGGTTGGGCACCCCACGAGGGCGGCTACACCTTC.

This chain joins TRBV19 and TRBJ1-5; D gene ambiguous. The CDR3 runs 14 residues. Germline V gene sequence: CDR1 LNHDA, CDR2 SQIVND (reference sequence). Trimming removed 6 bases from V and 0 bases from J, with 9 bases in between. Written as DNA, the CDR3 is TGTGCCAGTAGAGACGGATATAGCAATCAGCCCCAGCATTTT. This encodes CASRDGYSNQPQHF.

This clone was found once. This chain connects TRBV29-1 to TRBJ1-2; D is unclear. CDR1 SQVTM and CDR2 ANQGSEA come from the germline V gene. The CDR3 sequence is 14 residues long. Between the trimmed V and J ends, which lost 4 bases and 4 bases, there was a span of 16 bases. CDR3 protein: CSVGRRRWSYGYTF. DNA of the CDR3: TGCAGCGTTGGTAGGCGACGGTGGAGCTATGGCTACACCTTC.

The rearrangement joins TRBV9 to TRBJ1-1; D call uncertain. This CDR3 spans 13 amino acids. Trimming pared 4 bases from V and 3 bases from J, leaving 10 bases between. Looked up from germline, CDR1 is SGDLS and CDR2 is YYNGEE. This CDR3 is CASSKAVDTEAFF. The DNA for the CDR3 is TGTGCCAGCAGCAAGGCCGTCGACACTGAAGCTTTCTTT.

The chain has TRBV4-3 and TRBJ1-6; D uncertain. The V and J ends lost 0 bases and 7 bases respectively, with 10 bases between them. Germline CDR1 is LGHNA and CDR2 is YSLEER. The CDR3 spans 15 residues. The CDR3 here is CASSQEPALNSPLHF. The CDR3 nucleotides read TGCGCCAGCAGCCAAGAACCGGCCTTAAATTCACCCCTCCACTTT.

This clone was observed a few times. The V gene is TRBV7-9, the J gene TRBJ1-6; D remains ambiguous. This CDR3 is built from 14 residues. Germline lookup yields CDR1 SEHNR and CDR2 FQNEAQ (reference sequence). V shed 4 bases and J shed 7 bases, with 11 bases lying between them. Here the CDR3 DNA reads TGTGCCAGCAGCTCCAACCGAGGGAATTCACCCCTCCACTTT. It translates to CASSSNRGNSPLHF.

CDR3 sequence (DNA): TGTGCCATCCACGACGGGAACTATGGCTACACCTTC. Translated: CAIHDGNYGYTF. This chain joins TRBV10-3 and TRBJ1-2; D uncertain. The CDR3 length is 12 residues. Germline CDR1 reads ENHRY; CDR2 reads SYGVKD. V lost 8 bases and J lost 2, with 9 bases in between.

The J gene is TRBJ1-2, the V gene TRBV11-2; D remains ambiguous. The V and J ends lost 2 bases and 4 bases respectively, with 14 bases between them. The germline V gene has CDR1 SGHAT and CDR2 FQNNGV. The CDR3 is 15 residues long. The CDR3 bases are TGTGCCAGCAGCTTACGGGCAACAGACCTCTATGGCTACACCTTC. Amino acid sequence: CASSLRATDLYGYTF.

This chain connects TRBV7-2 to TRBJ2-1; TRBD2 agrees at 7 bases. The trim removed 5 bases at V and 4 bases at J, leaving 8 bases unmatched. Germline-derived CDR1 and CDR2 are SGHTA and FQGNSA. CDR3 length: 15 residues. The DNA of the CDR3 is TGTGCCAGCAGCCCCCGGACTAGTGAGTACAATGAGCAGTTCTTC. Translating gives CASSPRTSEYNEQFF.